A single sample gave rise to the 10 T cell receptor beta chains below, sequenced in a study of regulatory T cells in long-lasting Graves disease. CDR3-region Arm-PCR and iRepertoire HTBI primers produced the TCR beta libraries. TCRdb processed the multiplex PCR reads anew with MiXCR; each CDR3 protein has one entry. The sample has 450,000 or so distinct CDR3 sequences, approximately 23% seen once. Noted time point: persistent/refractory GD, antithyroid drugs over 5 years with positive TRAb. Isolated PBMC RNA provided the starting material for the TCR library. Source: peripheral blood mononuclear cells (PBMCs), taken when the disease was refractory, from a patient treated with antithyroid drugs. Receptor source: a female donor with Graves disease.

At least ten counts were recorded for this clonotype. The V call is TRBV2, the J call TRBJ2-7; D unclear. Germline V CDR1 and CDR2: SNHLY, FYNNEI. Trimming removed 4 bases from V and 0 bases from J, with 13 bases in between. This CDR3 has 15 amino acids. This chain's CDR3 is CASSGAPRSSYEQYF. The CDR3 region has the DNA TGTGCCAGCAGTGGGGCGCCCAGGAGCTCCTACGAGCAGTACTTC.

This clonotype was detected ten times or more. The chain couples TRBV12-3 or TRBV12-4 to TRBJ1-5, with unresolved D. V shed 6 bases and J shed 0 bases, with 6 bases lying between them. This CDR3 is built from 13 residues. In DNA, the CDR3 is TGTGCCAGCAGCACACGTAGCAATCAGCCCCAGCATTTT. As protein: CASSTRSNQPQHF.

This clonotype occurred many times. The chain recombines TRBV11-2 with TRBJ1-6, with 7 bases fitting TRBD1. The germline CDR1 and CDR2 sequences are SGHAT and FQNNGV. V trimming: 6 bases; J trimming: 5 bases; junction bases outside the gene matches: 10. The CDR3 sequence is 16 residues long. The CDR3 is CASRLVGTENNSPLHF. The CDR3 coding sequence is TGTGCCAGCAGACTAGTAGGGACAGAGAATAATTCACCCCTCCACTTT.

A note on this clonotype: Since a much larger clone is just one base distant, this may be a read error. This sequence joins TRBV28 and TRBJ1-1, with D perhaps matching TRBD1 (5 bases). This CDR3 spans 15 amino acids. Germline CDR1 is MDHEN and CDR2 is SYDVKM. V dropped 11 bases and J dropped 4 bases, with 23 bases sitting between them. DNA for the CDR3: TGTGCCTGCACCTCCCTCGGGGGGGAGGGCACTGAAGCTTTCTTT. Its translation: CACTSLGGEGTEAFF.

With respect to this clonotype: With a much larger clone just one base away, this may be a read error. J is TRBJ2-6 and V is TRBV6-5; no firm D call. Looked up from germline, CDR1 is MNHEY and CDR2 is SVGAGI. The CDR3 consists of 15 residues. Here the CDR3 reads CASSYSGSGVNVLTF. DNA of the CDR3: TGTGCCAGCAGTTACTCGGGCTCTGGGGTCAACGTCCTGACTTTC.

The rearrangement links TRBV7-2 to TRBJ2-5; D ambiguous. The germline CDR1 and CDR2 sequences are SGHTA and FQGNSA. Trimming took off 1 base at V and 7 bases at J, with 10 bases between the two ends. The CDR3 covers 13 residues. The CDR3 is CASSLGLERTQYF. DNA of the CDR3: TGTGCCAGCAGCTTAGGTTTGGAGAGGACCCAGTACTTC.

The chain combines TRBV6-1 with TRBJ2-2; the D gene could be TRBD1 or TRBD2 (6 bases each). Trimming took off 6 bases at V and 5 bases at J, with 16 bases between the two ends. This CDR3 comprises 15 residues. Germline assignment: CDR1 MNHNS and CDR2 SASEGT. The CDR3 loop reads CASRRPGGRTGELFF. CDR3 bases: TGTGCCAGCAGACGACCCGGGGGCCGGACCGGGGAGCTGTTTTTT.

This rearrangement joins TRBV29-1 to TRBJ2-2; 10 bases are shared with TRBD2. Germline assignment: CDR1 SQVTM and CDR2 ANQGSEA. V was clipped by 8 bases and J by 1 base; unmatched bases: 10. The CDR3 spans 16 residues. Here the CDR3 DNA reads TGCAGCTTTGGACTAGCGGAGCCCTTGAACACCGGGGAGCTGTTTTTT. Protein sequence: CSFGLAEPLNTGELFF.

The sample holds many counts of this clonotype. CDR3 amino acids: CASSIKTGRIAKNIQYF. CDR3 DNA: TGTGCCAGCAGTATTAAGACAGGACGAATAGCCAAAAACATTCAGTACTTC. The chain links TRBV28 to TRBJ2-4; TRBD1 might be the D (6 bases). The germline CDR1 and CDR2 sequences are MDHEN and SYDVKM. V gave up 5 bases and J gave up 0 bases, with 17 bases separating them. The CDR3 length is 17 residues.

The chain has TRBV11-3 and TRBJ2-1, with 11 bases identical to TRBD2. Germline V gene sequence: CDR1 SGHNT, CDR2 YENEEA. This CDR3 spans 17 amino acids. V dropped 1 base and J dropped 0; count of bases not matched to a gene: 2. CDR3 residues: CASSLGLAGTSYNEQFF. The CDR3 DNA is TGTGCCAGCAGCTTAGGACTAGCGGGGACCTCCTACAATGAGCAGTTCTTC.